This T cell receptor (beta chain) was observed in a study of CD8 T cells in ankylosing spondylitis. Quantitative 5'-RACE was performed with molecular barcodes, and it yielded the TCR beta libraries. Each CDR3 protein is one row after TCRdb ran MiXCR on the 5' RACE reads. Of about 250,000 distinct CDR3 sequences listed, 15% to 20% are singletons. V was shortened by 7 bases and J by 8 bases, with 13 bases between the two germline ends. Germline V gene lookup returns CDR1 SGHRS and CDR2 YFSETQ. This CDR3 contains 12 residues. This TCR came from a male donor with ankylosing spondylitis or in good health (not recorded which). The chain joins TRBV5-1 to TRBJ2-1; tentatively, D is TRBD1 or TRBD2 (5 bases each). Sequenced: blood, either unsorted or a sorted T cell fraction (not recorded which). CDR3 region: CASRLVGDEQFF. DNA of the CDR3: TGCGCCAGCCGTTTGGTGGGGGATGAGCAGTTCTTC.